This T cell receptor beta chain originates from a study of cytomegalovirus exposure and HLA in healthy donors. Findings and limits, study-wide: Being productive about 90% or about 30% of the time was typical of most TCR beta V segments in an earlier analysis.

With respect to this clone: Its cognate antigen is unknown.

The CDR3 loop spans 12 amino acids. Germline CDR1 is SQVTM and CDR2 is ANQGSEA. Unmatched junction bases numbered 5, after V lost 6 bases and J lost 6 bases. The PCR ran on 60 Vbeta and 13 Jbeta primers. This table comes from immunoSEQ multiplex PCR, and its TCRdb copy is limited to in-frame clones, with some not included. The sample lists under 200,000 clones, 70% to 90% occurring once. V gene TRBV29-1 combines with J gene TRBJ2-7, with 10 bases fitting TRBD1. The sample comprised PBMCs. This clonotype originated in a young man in good health and CMV-seropositive. CDR3 sequence: CSVHGTGAEQYF. The DNA of the CDR3 is TGCAGCGTCCACGGGACAGGGGCCGAGCAGTACTTC.